Shown below are 27 T cell receptor beta chains from a single sample sequenced in a study of cytomegalovirus exposure and HLA in healthy donors. PCR involved 60 Vbeta and 13 Jbeta primers. Method: immunoSEQ multiplex PCR; TCRdb's copy keeps in-frame clones and lacks some. In the table there are over 150,000 clones, under 90% of which are singletons. The material sequenced was PBMCs. These receptors all stem from a young man in good health and CMV-seropositive.

The rearrangement links TRBV2 to TRBJ1-1; 7 nucleotides line up with TRBD1. Looked up from germline, CDR1 is SNHLY and CDR2 is FYNNEI. V lost 2 bases, J lost 4 bases, and 4 bases stayed unmatched. The CDR3 has 14 residues. The CDR3 bases are TGTGCCAGCAGTGAATTTGACAGGGCCACTGAAGCTTTCTTT. The encoded protein is CASSEFDRATEAFF.

The chain carries TRBV28 and TRBJ2-7; TRBD2 aligns across 7 bases. CDR1 and CDR2 from the germline V gene are MDHEN and SYDVKM. Trimming took 6 bases from V and 2 from J; bases not matched to a gene: 4. CDR3 length: 13 residues. Written as DNA, the CDR3 is TGTGCCAGCAGCCGTAGCGGGCCCTACGAGCAGTACTTC. It codes for CASSRSGPYEQYF.

This clone came up once. The CDR3 loop is CASSLVQGANEKLFF. The CDR3 bases are TGTGCCAGCAGCTTGGTTCAGGGGGCGAATGAAAAACTGTTTTTT. V and J are TRBV5-5 and TRBJ1-4; 8 bases are a match to TRBD1. This CDR3 is built from 15 residues. Trimming removed 0 bases from V and 5 bases from J; junction bases left unmatched: 3. CDR1 SGHKS and CDR2 YYEKEE come from the germline V gene (reference sequence). The complete variable domain, with remaining parts taken from reference TRBV5-5 and TRBJ1-4, reads DAGVTQSPTHLIKTRGQQVTLRCSPISGHKSVSWYQQVLGQGPQFIFQYYEKEERGRGNFPDRFSARQFPNYSSELNVNALLLGDSALYLCASSLVQGANEKLFFGSGTQLSVL.

Only one count was recorded for this clone. The chain recombines TRBV27 with TRBJ1-5; 9 bases map to TRBD1. The V segment lost 5 bases and the J segment 6 bases; nucleotides outside the gene matches: 8. This CDR3 spans 15 amino acids. Germline CDR1 is MNHEY and CDR2 is SMNVEV (reference sequence). The CDR3 DNA reads as TGTGCCAGCAGTCCCCGGGACAGGGTGAGTCAGCCCCAGCATTTT. Translated, it gives CASSPRDRVSQPQHF.

The rearrangement uses TRBV27 and TRBJ2-7; D is possibly TRBD2 (6 bases). V was trimmed by 5 bases and J by 2 bases, leaving 13 bases between them. The CDR3 is 14 residues long. Germline V gives CDR1 MNHEY, CDR2 SMNVEV (reference sequence). The CDR3 sequence is CASSPRGVAYEQYF. The CDR3 DNA reads as TGTGCCAGCAGTCCCCGCGGGGTCGCCTACGAGCAGTACTTC.

This chain uses TRBV7-2 with TRBJ2-7, with 11 nucleotides matching TRBD2. The length of the CDR3 is 15 residues. From germline, CDR1 is SGHTA and CDR2 FQGNSA. After removal of 5 bases from V and 6 bases from J, the junction contained 9 bases not matched to a gene. CDR3 nucleotides: TGTGCCAGCAGCCTAGTCCCACTAGCGGGAGCCGAGCAGTACTTC. This sequence encodes CASSLVPLAGAEQYF.

This chain joins TRBV19 and TRBJ1-5; 10 bases agree with TRBD1. The germline gives CDR1 LNHDA, CDR2 SQIVND (reference sequence). The J segment lost 0 bases and the V segment lost 5 bases, leaving 4 bases of the junction unmatched. This CDR3 contains 16 residues. CDR3 coding DNA: TGTGCCAGTAGTTCACGGACAGGGGGTAGCAATCAGCCCCAGCATTTT. Protein sequence: CASSSRTGGSNQPQHF.

V usage is TRBV27 and J usage is TRBJ2-1, with D unclear. The V and J ends lost 9 bases and 4 bases respectively, with 7 bases between them. This CDR3 is built from 11 residues. Germline values: CDR1 MNHEY, CDR2 SMNVEV (reference sequence). In DNA form, the CDR3 reads TGTGCCAGTTTCCTGTACAATGAGCAGTTCTTC. Translating it yields CASFLYNEQFF.

The chain combines TRBV11-3 with TRBJ2-3, with D maybe TRBD2 (6 bases). CDR3 size: 13 residues. Between the trimmed V and J ends, which lost 4 bases and 4 bases, there was a span of 9 bases. CDR1 SGHNT and CDR2 YENEEA come from the germline V gene. The DNA for the CDR3 is TGTGCCAGCAGCTCGTCGGGGGCAGATACGCAGTATTTT. Its protein is CASSSSGADTQYF.

This rearrangement joins TRBV7-9 to TRBJ2-7; tentative D call: TRBD1 (5 bases). The length of the CDR3 is 14 residues. The germline V gene encodes CDR1 SEHNR and CDR2 FQNEAQ (reference sequence). Trimming removed 5 bases at V and 5 bases at J, with 16 bases between. CDR3 sequence: CASSLYETVDEQYF. The CDR3 nucleotides are TGTGCCAGCAGCCTCTATGAGACAGTGGACGAGCAGTACTTC. The entire variable domain, with the rest obtained from reference TRBV7-9 and TRBJ2-7, is as follows: DTGVSQNPRHKITKRGQNVTFRCDPISEHNRLYWYRQTLGQGPEFLTYFQNEAQLEKSRLLSDRFSAERPKGSFSTLEIQRTEQGDSAMYLCASSLYETVDEQYFGPGTRLTVT.

The rearrangement links TRBV13 to TRBJ1-6, with 7 bases identical to TRBD1. There are 15 residues in the CDR3. Germline V gene lookup returns CDR1 PRHDT and CDR2 FYEKMQ (reference sequence). The ends lost 3 bases at V and 11 bases at J; junction bases unmatched: 10. As DNA, the CDR3 is TGTGCCAGCAGCTTTCTCCGGGACAGTCTCCCACCCCTCCACTTT. Translation gives CASSFLRDSLPPLHF. Full variable domain (remainder filled in from reference TRBV13 and TRBJ1-6): AAGVIQSPRHLIKEKRETATLKCYPIPRHDTVYWYQQGPGQDPQFLISFYEKMQSDKGSIPDRFSAQQFSDYHSELNMSSLELGDSALYFCASSFLRDSLPPLHFGNGTRLTVT.

The V and J genes are TRBV9 and TRBJ2-3; 8 bases agree with TRBD2. The CDR3 consists of 16 residues. The germline V gene has CDR1 SGDLS and CDR2 YYNGEE. Losses at the gene ends were 4 bases for V and 5 bases for J; bases not matched to a gene: 12. The CDR3 reads CASSPFLSGRGDTQYF. The CDR3 DNA sequence: TGTGCCAGCAGCCCCTTTCTGAGCGGGAGAGGAGATACGCAGTATTTT.

The gene calls are TRBV7-8 and TRBJ2-7; D perhaps matches TRBD2 (5 bases). The V end was cut by 2 bases, the J end by 2 bases, with 13 bases between. The CDR3 has 15 residues. Germline-derived CDR1 and CDR2 are SGHVS and FQNEAQ. The CDR3 DNA reads as TGTGCCAGCAGCTTACGGGATTCTTCAACCTACGAGCAGTACTTC. Residues: CASSLRDSSTYEQYF.

This chain connects TRBV28 to TRBJ1-1; no definite D call. Germline CDR1 is MDHEN and CDR2 is SYDVKM. V gave up 3 bases and J gave up 0 bases, with 14 bases separating them. This CDR3 region has 16 residues. Written as DNA, the CDR3 is TGTGCCAGCAGTTTTTTCGGGAGTCTTATGAACACTGAAGCTTTCTTT. Translating gives CASSFFGSLMNTEAFF.

This clone was counted a single time. The junction does not match germline at one end; this may be a read error. The rearrangement links TRBV28 to TRBJ1-3; 9 bases line up with TRBD1. This CDR3 comprises 12 residues. Germline CDR1 reads MDHEN; CDR2 reads SYDVKM. CDR3 protein: CASKIPGQGPIF. Here the CDR3 DNA reads TGTGCCAGCAAGATTCCGGGACAGGGCCCTATTTTT.

CDR3 sequence reads: CATSRDLALQEATQYF. The CDR3 DNA is TGTGCCACCAGCAGGGACCTAGCACTCCAAGAAGCGACCCAGTACTTC. The J gene is TRBJ2-5, the V gene TRBV15; a possible D gene is TRBD2 (5 bases). Germline CDR1 reads LNHNV; CDR2 reads YYDKDF (reference sequence). V was pared by 3 bases and J by 7 bases, with 21 bases between. The CDR3 covers 16 residues.

The chain is built from TRBV28 and TRBJ2-3, with 15 positions matching TRBD2. J gave up 4 bases and V 2 bases, and 4 bases lay outside the gene matches. CDR3 length: 17 residues. Germline CDR1 is MDHEN and CDR2 is SYDVKM. DNA of the CDR3: TGTGCCAGCAGTTTAGGACTAGCGGGAGGGCTGGCAGATACGCAGTATTTT. It translates to CASSLGLAGGLADTQYF.

The V call is TRBV7-7, the J call TRBJ2-1; 9 nucleotides line up with TRBD2. This CDR3 contains 17 residues. Germline V gives CDR1 SSHAT, CDR2 FNYEAQ (reference sequence). V lost 0 bases, J lost 10 bases, and 13 bases stayed unmatched. CDR3 coding DNA: TGTGCCAGCAGCTTAGCCTTAACATTCGCGGGGGGGCCGGAGCAGTTCTTC. Amino acids: CASSLALTFAGGPEQFF.

This chain joins TRBV19 and TRBJ1-4, with 7 nucleotides matching TRBD1. In germline, CDR1 is LNHDA, CDR2 SQIVND (reference sequence). The ends lost 5 bases at V and 5 bases at J; junction bases unmatched: 5. This CDR3 is 14 amino acids long. CDR3 loop: CASSAGQQNEKLFF. The CDR3 DNA follows: TGTGCCAGTAGTGCGGGACAGCAGAATGAAAAACTGTTTTTT.

The chain combines TRBV6-4 with TRBJ2-2; perhaps TRBD2 as D (6 bases). V lost 6 bases to trimming and J lost 3 bases, with 17 bases between them. CDR1 is MRHNA and CDR2 is SNTAGT in the germline V gene. The CDR3 extends over 16 amino acids. CDR3 loop: CASSPFGGSDTGELFF. The CDR3 DNA is TGTGCCAGCAGCCCCTTTGGAGGGAGTGACACCGGGGAGCTGTTTTTT.

This rearrangement joins TRBV12-5 to TRBJ2-2; D uncertain. Trimming removed 2 bases from V and 1 base from J, with 8 bases in between. The CDR3 has 15 amino acids. Germline V gene sequence: CDR1 LGHNT, CDR2 FRNRAP. The CDR3 region is CASGLLGLNTGELFF. The CDR3 region has the DNA TGTGCTAGTGGTTTGTTGGGCCTGAACACCGGGGAGCTGTTTTTT. The full variable domain, its missing parts supplied by reference TRBV12-5 and TRBJ2-2, is DARVTQTPRHKVTEMGQEVTMRCQPILGHNTVFWYRQTMMQGLELLAYFRNRAPLDDSGMPKDRFSAEMPDATLATLKIQPSEPRDSAVYFCASGLLGLNTGELFFGEGSRLTVL.

The genes are TRBV27 and TRBJ1-2, with 9 nucleotides matching TRBD1. The CDR3 is made up of 16 amino acids. The trim removed 4 bases at V and 4 bases at J, leaving 10 bases unmatched. Germline V gene data show CDR1 as MNHEY and CDR2 as SMNVEV (reference sequence). CDR3 DNA: TGTGCCAGCAGTTCCTCCGGGGACAGGGACCTCTATGGCTACACCTTC. It specifies CASSSSGDRDLYGYTF.

This chain links TRBV4-3 with TRBJ1-2; TRBD1 matches at 8 bases. The CDR3 loop spans 15 amino acids. Trimming took 1 base from V and 2 from J; bases not matched to a gene: 3. The germline gives CDR1 LGHNA, CDR2 YSLEER. The CDR3 region is CASSQADRANYGYTF. As DNA, the CDR3 is TGCGCCAGCAGCCAAGCGGACAGGGCAAACTATGGCTACACCTTC.

This clone was found a few times. The V call is TRBV28, the J call TRBJ2-1, with TRBD2 matching 10 bases. This CDR3 is 14 amino acids long. Per germline, CDR1 MDHEN and CDR2 SYDVKM. Unmatched junction bases numbered 4, after V lost 4 bases and J lost 7 bases. CDR3 sequence: CASSSSGSWNEQFF. Here the CDR3 DNA reads TGTGCCAGCAGTTCTAGCGGGAGTTGGAATGAGCAGTTCTTC. The full variable domain, in which reference TRBV28 and TRBJ2-1 provide the parts outside the CDR3, is DVKVTQSSRYLVKRTGEKVFLECVQDMDHENMFWYRQDPGLGLRLIYFSYDVKMKEKGDIPEGYSVSREKKERFSLILESASTNQTSMYLCASSSSGSWNEQFFGPGTRLTVL.

The CDR3 loop is CASSQQGISGNTIYF. The CDR3 region has the DNA TGTGCCAGCAGTCAGCAGGGGATAAGTGGAAACACCATATATTTT. The chain is built from TRBV6-5 and TRBJ1-3; TRBD1 is a possible D gene (6 bases). Trimming pared 5 bases from V and 3 bases from J, leaving 14 bases between. Germline V gives CDR1 MNHEY, CDR2 SVGAGI. The CDR3 runs 15 residues.

CDR3 amino acids: CASSSPGQGSQETQYF. CDR3 in DNA: TGTGCCAGCAGTTCACCGGGACAGGGAAGCCAAGAGACCCAGTACTTC. The V gene is TRBV28, the J gene TRBJ2-5, with 9 bases aligning to TRBD1. CDR1 and CDR2 (germline): MDHEN, SYDVKM. The J segment lost 1 base and the V segment lost 4 bases, leaving 7 bases of the junction unmatched. CDR3 length equals 16 residues.

The CDR3 bases are TGTGCCAGCAGCCCGGGTAGCGGGAGGGCTGGCAATGAGCAGTTCTTC. Translating it yields CASSPGSGRAGNEQFF. The rearrangement uses TRBV5-4 and TRBJ2-1; 11 nucleotides match TRBD2. CDR3 length equals 16 residues. With 4 bases clipped from V and 6 bases from J, the junction kept 9 bases outside the gene matches. Germline lookup yields CDR1 SGHNT and CDR2 YYREEE (reference sequence).